This TCR beta chain comes out of a study of shared clonotypes between healthy human individuals. As for the study in general: Each donor's CD8 memory used one plate, CD8 naive two, each CD4 subset three.

Study-level points and caveats: Blood was the sole source, and tissue repertoires probably differ.

There are a few counts of this clone. Antigen specificity is unknown. Naive CD8 cells were CD45RO-negative, positively selected for CCR7, excluding terminally differentiated effector memory CD45RA+ cells. The assay was carried out at the deep level. TCRdb's copy holds only in-frame clones and misses some; the assay was immunoSEQ multiplex PCR. The table records more than 2 million clones, 90% to 95% of them present only once. The germline V gene has CDR1 ENHRY and CDR2 SYGVKD. V lost 5 bases and J 4 bases, leaving 11 bases between the germline ends. This CDR3 has 13 residues. The source material was naive CD8+ T cells from PBMCs. The receptor was derived from a man aged 18 to 30 in good health. Some clones in this sample may be carry-over from other donors' samples. The chain carries TRBV10-3 and TRBJ2-5; D perhaps matches TRBD1 (6 bases). DNA for the CDR3: TGTGCCATCAGTCAGGGGTTGGGAGAGACCCAGTACTTC. Translated, it gives CAISQGLGETQYF.